The 20 T cell receptor beta chains given below trace back to one sample, sequenced in a study of neoadjuvant anti-PD-1 for oral cavity cancer (dated by TCRdb to about 2021). Libraries were constructed by the immunoSEQ multiplex PCR assay. Held by TCRdb, this immuneACCESS table contains in-frame sequences only and omits some clones. Under half of the omission traces to an unresolved V gene where checked; the cause of the rest is unknown. The sample table holds about 15,000 clones, of which approximately 64% were seen once. Around 3% of the sample comes from the top ten. The label giving this sample's time point can be read as: before neoadjuvant nivolumab. This material consisted of PBMCs, taken before nivolumab (anti-PD-1) treatment. The receptors here all came from a person aged 40 to 85 with oral cavity squamous cell carcinoma.

J is TRBJ2-1 and V is TRBV5-1; no clear D. This CDR3 region has 12 residues. Germline V gene data show CDR1 as SGHRS and CDR2 as YFSETQ. V was trimmed by 4 bases and J by 3 bases, leaving 5 bases between them. CDR3 sequence (DNA): TGCGCCAGCAGCCAGAACTACAATGAGCAGTTCTTC. Translated: CASSQNYNEQFF.

The genes are TRBV9 and TRBJ2-5, with D unclear. The CDR3 totals 16 residues. V was pared by 0 bases and J by 2 bases, with 14 bases between. Germline loops: CDR1 SGDLS, CDR2 YYNGEE. CDR3 nucleotides: TGTGCCAGCAGCGTAGGGGCAATAGATTTACAAGAGACCCAGTACTTC. It is translated as CASSVGAIDLQETQYF.

This clone has just a few counts. The chain couples TRBV19 to TRBJ1-4; tentative D call: TRBD1 (5 bases). CDR3 length equals 16 residues. CDR1 is LNHDA, CDR2 SQIVND, per germline (reference sequence). Trimming took 7 bases from V and 1 from J, leaving 16 bases between them. CDR3 coding DNA: TGTGCCAGTAAGGCCCAGGGATCGAGAACTAATGAAAAACTGTTTTTT. This sequence encodes CASKAQGSRTNEKLFF.

The chain links TRBV6-5 to TRBJ1-1; D call uncertain. Germline V lookup: CDR1 MNHEY, CDR2 SVGAGI. This CDR3 spans 13 amino acids. V lost 4 bases and J 0 bases, leaving 6 bases between the germline ends. The CDR3 DNA follows: TGTGCCAGCAGTTCAATCTTGAACACTGAAGCTTTCTTT. Protein product: CASSSILNTEAFF.

The V and J genes are TRBV19 and TRBJ2-5; D not certain. V lost 5 bases and J lost 2, with 12 bases in between. Per germline, CDR1 LNHDA and CDR2 SQIVND (reference sequence). CDR3 length: 14 residues. CDR3 amino acids: CASSPLSSQETQYF. For the CDR3, the DNA is TGTGCCAGTAGTCCCCTCAGTAGTCAAGAGACCCAGTACTTC.

This rearrangement joins TRBV19 to TRBJ1-5; 7 nucleotides line up with TRBD1. Trimming removed 6 bases from V and 1 base from J; junction bases left unmatched: 6. CDR1 is LNHDA and CDR2 is SQIVND in the germline V gene (reference sequence). CDR3 length equals 15 residues. The CDR3 DNA reads TGTGCCAGTAGCCCAGACAGGGAGAGCAATCAGCCCCAGCATTTT. Protein: CASSPDRESNQPQHF.

The chain employs TRBV19 and TRBJ2-3, with TRBD1 as a possible D gene (6 bases). The CDR3 is 14 residues long. V gave up 4 bases and J gave up 6 bases, with 14 bases separating them. The germline CDR1 and CDR2 sequences are LNHDA and SQIVND (reference sequence). For the CDR3, the DNA is TGTGCCAGTAGTACAAAACAGGGATGGGATACGCAGTATTTT. Translated: CASSTKQGWDTQYF.

The chain combines TRBV6-5 with TRBJ1-2; D remains ambiguous. The CDR3 totals 12 residues. Trimming shortened V by 3 bases and J by 8 bases, and 10 bases separated the two germline ends. Germline assignment: CDR1 MNHEY and CDR2 SVGAGI. The chain's CDR3 is CASSYSGYGYTF. CDR3 DNA sequence: TGTGCCAGCAGTTATTCCGGGTACGGCTACACCTTC.

This clone was picked up a small number of times. The chain employs TRBV27 and TRBJ1-2; 8 bases line up with TRBD1. The germline gives CDR1 MNHEY, CDR2 SMNVEV (reference sequence). Trimming at V came to 6 bases and at J to 7 bases, leaving 13 bases not matched to a gene. This CDR3 comprises 15 residues. The CDR3 DNA follows: TGTGCCAGCAGAGGGGCGGGAACAGGGGGGGTTGGCTACACCTTC. The encoded protein is CASRGAGTGGVGYTF.

This sequence joins TRBV25-1 and TRBJ2-7; D is tentatively TRBD1 or TRBD2 (5 bases each). The germline V and J ends were trimmed by 3 bases and 4 bases, with 13 bases remaining between them. Germline CDR1 MGHDK, CDR2 SYGVNS. The CDR3 runs 14 residues. The CDR3 DNA is TGTGCCAGCAGTGAGTCGGGGCGGTCGTACGAGCAGTACTTC. Residues: CASSESGRSYEQYF.

The V and J genes are TRBV6-5 and TRBJ2-7; possibly TRBD1 for D (5 bases). The CDR3 sequence is 13 residues long. Deletions cut 4 bases from V and 1 base from J, with 8 bases between. Germline V gene lookup returns CDR1 MNHEY and CDR2 SVGAGI. As DNA, the CDR3 is TGTGCCAGCAGTTGGCGACAGTCCTACGAGCAGTACTTC. It translates to CASSWRQSYEQYF.

This clone appeared a single time. This rearrangement joins TRBV6-5 to TRBJ1-1; 7 nucleotides align to TRBD1. J gave up 1 base and V 5 bases, and 4 bases lay outside the gene matches. The CDR3 runs to 14 residues. Germline CDR1 MNHEY, CDR2 SVGAGI. The CDR3 loop is CASSRTGENTEAFF. The CDR3, as DNA: TGTGCCAGCAGTCGGACAGGCGAGAACACTGAAGCTTTCTTT.

The chain carries TRBV15 and TRBJ2-2, with D perhaps being TRBD1 or TRBD2 (7 bases each). Germline V CDR1 and CDR2: LNHNV, YYDKDF (reference sequence). The V gene lost 6 bases and the J gene lost 5 bases, with 13 bases spanning the gap. The CDR3 consists of 14 residues. CDR3 loop: CATRGGGETGELFF. For the CDR3, the DNA is TGTGCCACCAGGGGAGGGGGCGAGACCGGGGAGCTGTTTTTT.

The chain links TRBV19 to TRBJ1-5; 8 bases match TRBD1. The V segment lost 7 bases and the J segment 6 bases; nucleotides outside the gene matches: 11. The CDR3 loop spans 15 amino acids. Germline assignment: CDR1 LNHDA and CDR2 SQIVND (reference sequence). The CDR3 DNA sequence: TGTGCCAGTACGTATCCGGGGACAGGCAGTCAGCCCCAGCATTTT. It is translated as CASTYPGTGSQPQHF.

The rearrangement links TRBV7-9 to TRBJ2-7, with D possibly being TRBD2 (6 bases). The CDR3 spans 15 residues. The V end lost 3 bases, the J end lost 0 bases, and 12 bases lay between the germline ends. CDR1 and CDR2 (germline): SEHNR, FQNEAQ (reference sequence). CDR3 sequence reads: CASSFSGGSSYEQYF. CDR3 coding DNA: TGTGCCAGCAGCTTCAGCGGAGGGAGCTCCTACGAGCAGTACTTC.

The genes are TRBV6-5 and TRBJ2-3; 9 bases line up with TRBD2. Germline values: CDR1 MNHEY, CDR2 SVGAGI. The CDR3 sequence is 15 residues long. The V and J ends lost 8 bases and 5 bases, in that order; junction bases with no gene match: 11. The CDR3 DNA reads as TGTGCCAGCGGAGATGTGCGGGGGGGAGGAGATACGCAGTATTTT. Its translation: CASGDVRGGGDTQYF.

The chain combines TRBV5-1 with TRBJ2-5; no definite D call. Germline values: CDR1 SGHRS, CDR2 YFSETQ. V was cut by 0 bases and J by 7 bases, with 10 bases left in between. This CDR3 is built from 13 residues. The CDR3 region is CASSLAHGGTQYF. CDR3 bases: TGCGCCAGCAGCTTGGCTCACGGCGGGACCCAGTACTTC. The full variable domain, rest sourced from reference TRBV5-1 and TRBJ2-5, is KAGVTQTPRYLIKTRGQQVTLSCSPISGHRSVSWYQQTPGQGLQFLFEYFSETQRNKGNFPGRFSGRQFSNSRSEMNVSTLELGDSALYLCASSLAHGGTQYFGPGTRLLVL.

The CDR3 DNA is TGTGCCAGCAGCTCCCGTGAGCTTGGTGAGCAGTTCTTC. The encoded protein is CASSSRELGEQFF. The V and J genes are TRBV7-3 and TRBJ2-1; D uncertain. CDR3 size: 13 residues. Trimming pared 4 bases from V and 9 bases from J, leaving 13 bases between. Germline CDR1 and CDR2: SGHTA and FQGTGA.

The chain links TRBV30 to TRBJ1-1, with D unclear. The V gene lost 5 bases and the J gene lost 11 bases, with 12 bases spanning the gap. Germline CDR1 GTSNPN, CDR2 SVGIG (reference sequence). The CDR3 consists of 10 residues. This CDR3 reads CAWGGWKAFF. The CDR3 region has the DNA TGTGCCTGGGGTGGGTGGAAGGCTTTCTTT.

The chain has TRBV6-5 and TRBJ2-5; D remains unclear. Trimming stripped 4 bases from V and 2 bases from J, with 11 bases between. Germline V lookup: CDR1 MNHEY, CDR2 SVGAGI. The CDR3 covers 14 residues. CDR3 in DNA: TGTGCCAGCAGTTCCCCTAAAGGGCAAGAGACCCAGTACTTC. It specifies CASSSPKGQETQYF.